Here is one T cell receptor (beta chain) with its context. Since a much larger clone is just one base distant, this may be a read error. This specimen belongs to a study of neurological immune-mediated disorders. The time point: longitudinal time-point 3. The CDR3 has 13 amino acids. V lost 4 bases to trimming and J lost 3 bases, with 13 bases between them. Per germline, CDR1 SQVTM and CDR2 ANQGSEA. TCRdb processed the 5' RACE reads anew with MiXCR; each CDR3 protein has one entry. The sample lists some 55,000 distinct CDR3 sequences; about 8% were seen once. The sample consisted of PBMCs. This chain joins TRBV29-1 and TRBJ2-7; D not certain. This sequence was found in a woman between 40 and 55 years old in good health. The DNA of the CDR3 is TGCAGCGTTGTGACATCTCCCATCTACGAGCAGTACTTC. Residues: CSVVTSPIYEQYF.